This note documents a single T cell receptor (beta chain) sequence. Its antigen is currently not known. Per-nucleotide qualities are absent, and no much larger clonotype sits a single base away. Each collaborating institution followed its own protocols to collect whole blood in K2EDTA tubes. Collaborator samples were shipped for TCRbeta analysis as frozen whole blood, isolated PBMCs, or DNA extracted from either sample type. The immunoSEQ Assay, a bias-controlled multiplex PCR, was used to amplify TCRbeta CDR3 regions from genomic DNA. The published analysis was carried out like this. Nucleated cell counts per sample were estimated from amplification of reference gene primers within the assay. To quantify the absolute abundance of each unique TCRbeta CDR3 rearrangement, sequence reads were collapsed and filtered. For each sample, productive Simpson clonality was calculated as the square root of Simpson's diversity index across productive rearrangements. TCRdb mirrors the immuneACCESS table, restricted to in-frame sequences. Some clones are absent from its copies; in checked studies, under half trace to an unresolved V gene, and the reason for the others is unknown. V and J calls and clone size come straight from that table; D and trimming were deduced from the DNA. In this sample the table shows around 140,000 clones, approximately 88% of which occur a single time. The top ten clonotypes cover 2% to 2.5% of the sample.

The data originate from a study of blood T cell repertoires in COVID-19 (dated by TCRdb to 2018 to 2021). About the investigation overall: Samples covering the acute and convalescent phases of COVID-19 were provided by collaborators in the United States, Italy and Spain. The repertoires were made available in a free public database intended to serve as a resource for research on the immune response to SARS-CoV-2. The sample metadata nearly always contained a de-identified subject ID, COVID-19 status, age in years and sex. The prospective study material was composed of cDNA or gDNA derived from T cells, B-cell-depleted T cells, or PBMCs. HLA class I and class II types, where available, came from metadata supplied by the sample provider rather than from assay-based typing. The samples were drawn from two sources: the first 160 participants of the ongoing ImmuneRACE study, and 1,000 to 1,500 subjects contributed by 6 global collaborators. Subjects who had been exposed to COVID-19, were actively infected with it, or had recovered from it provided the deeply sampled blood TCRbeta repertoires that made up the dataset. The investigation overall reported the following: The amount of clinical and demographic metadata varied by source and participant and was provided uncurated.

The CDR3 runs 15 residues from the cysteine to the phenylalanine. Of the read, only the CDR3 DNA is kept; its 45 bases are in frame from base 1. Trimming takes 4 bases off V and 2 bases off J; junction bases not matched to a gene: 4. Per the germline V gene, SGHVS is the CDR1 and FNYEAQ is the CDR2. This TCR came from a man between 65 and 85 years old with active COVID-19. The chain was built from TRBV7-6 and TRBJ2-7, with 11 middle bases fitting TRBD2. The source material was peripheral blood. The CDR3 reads CASSSGTSGAYEQYF. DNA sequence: TGTGCCAGCAGCTCCGGGACTAGCGGAGCCTACGAGCAGTACTTC.